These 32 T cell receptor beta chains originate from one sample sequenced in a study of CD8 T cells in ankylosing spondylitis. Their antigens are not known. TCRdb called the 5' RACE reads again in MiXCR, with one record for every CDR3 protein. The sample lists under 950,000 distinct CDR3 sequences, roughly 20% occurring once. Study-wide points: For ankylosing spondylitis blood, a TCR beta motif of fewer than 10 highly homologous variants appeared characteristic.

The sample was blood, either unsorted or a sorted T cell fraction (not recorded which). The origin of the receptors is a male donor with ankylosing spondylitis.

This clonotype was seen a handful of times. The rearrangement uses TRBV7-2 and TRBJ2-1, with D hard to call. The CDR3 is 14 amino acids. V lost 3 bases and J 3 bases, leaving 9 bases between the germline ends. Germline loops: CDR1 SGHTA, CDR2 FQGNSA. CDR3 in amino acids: CASSLLAYYNEQFF. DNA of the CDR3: TGTGCCAGCAGCTTGCTGGCTTACTACAATGAGCAGTTCTTC.

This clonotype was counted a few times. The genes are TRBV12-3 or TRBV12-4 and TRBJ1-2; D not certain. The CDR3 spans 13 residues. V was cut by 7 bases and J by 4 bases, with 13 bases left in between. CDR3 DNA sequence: TGTGCCAGCAACCCGGCCGAAGGCTATGGCTACACCTTC. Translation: CASNPAEGYGYTF.

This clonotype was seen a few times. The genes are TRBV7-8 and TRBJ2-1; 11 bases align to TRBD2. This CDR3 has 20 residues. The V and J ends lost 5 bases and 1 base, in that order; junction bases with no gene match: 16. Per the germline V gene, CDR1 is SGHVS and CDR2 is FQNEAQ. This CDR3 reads CASSTRGSGRAQGSYNEQFF. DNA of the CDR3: TGTGCCAGCAGCACCCGGGGTAGCGGGAGGGCCCAAGGGTCCTACAATGAGCAGTTCTTC.

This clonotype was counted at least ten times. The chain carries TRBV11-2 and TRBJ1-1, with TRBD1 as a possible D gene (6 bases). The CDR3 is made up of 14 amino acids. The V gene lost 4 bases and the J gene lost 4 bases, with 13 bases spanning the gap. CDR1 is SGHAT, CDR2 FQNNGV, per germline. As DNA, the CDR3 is TGTGCCAGCAGCTGGGACAACCGAGGCACTGAAGCTTTCTTT. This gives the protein CASSWDNRGTEAFF. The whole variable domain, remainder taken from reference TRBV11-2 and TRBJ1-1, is EAGVAQSPRYKIIEKRQSVAFWCNPISGHATLYWYQQILGQGPKLLIQFQNNGVVDDSQLPKDRFSAERLKGVDSTLKIQPAKLEDSAVYLCASSWDNRGTEAFFGQGTRLTVV.

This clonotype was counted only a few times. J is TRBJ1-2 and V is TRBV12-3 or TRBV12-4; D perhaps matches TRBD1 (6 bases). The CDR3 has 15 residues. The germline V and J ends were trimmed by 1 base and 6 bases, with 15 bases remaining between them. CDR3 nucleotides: TGTGCCAGCAGTTTAGGGGGAACGGGGGCGAATGGCTACACCTTC. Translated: CASSLGGTGANGYTF.

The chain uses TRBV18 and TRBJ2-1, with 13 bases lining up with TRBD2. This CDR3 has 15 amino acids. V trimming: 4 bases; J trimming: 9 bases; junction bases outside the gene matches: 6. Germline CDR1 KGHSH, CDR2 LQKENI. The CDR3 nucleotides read TGTGCCAGCTCACGTGGACTAGCGGGGGCAATTGAGCAGTTCTTC. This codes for CASSRGLAGAIEQFF.

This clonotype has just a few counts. CDR3 protein: CASSLRAGGPGEETQYF. The CDR3 nucleotides read TGTGCCAGCAGTTTAAGAGCGGGAGGGCCCGGGGAGGAGACCCAGTACTTC. The genes are TRBV12-3 or TRBV12-4 and TRBJ2-5, with 10 bases that match TRBD2. The V segment lost 2 bases and the J segment 5 bases; nucleotides outside the gene matches: 11. This CDR3 contains 17 residues.

The CDR3 coding sequence is TGTGCCAGCAGCTCCAATGGGGGAAGCTCCTATAATTCACCCCTCCACTTT. Encoded protein: CASSSNGGSSYNSPLHF. The chain has TRBV7-9 and TRBJ1-6; tentative D call: TRBD1 (5 bases). The CDR3 covers 17 residues. Trimming stripped 4 bases from V and 0 bases from J, with 13 bases between. CDR1 SEHNR and CDR2 FQNEAQ come from the germline V gene (reference sequence).

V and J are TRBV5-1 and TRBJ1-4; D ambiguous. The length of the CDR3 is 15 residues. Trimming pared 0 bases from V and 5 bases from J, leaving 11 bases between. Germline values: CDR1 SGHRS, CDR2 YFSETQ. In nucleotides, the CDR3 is TGCGCCAGCAGCTTGGGCCAGGCCCCGAATGAAAAACTGTTTTTT. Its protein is CASSLGQAPNEKLFF.

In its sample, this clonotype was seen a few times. CDR3 sequence reads: CASSLASLEETQYF. CDR3 nucleotide sequence: TGTGCCAGCAGTTTGGCCTCCCTGGAAGAGACCCAGTACTTC. This chain uses TRBV12-3 or TRBV12-4 with TRBJ2-5; D is unresolved. V was clipped by 3 bases and J by 3 bases, with 11 bases between them. This CDR3 spans 14 amino acids.

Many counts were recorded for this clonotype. CDR3 protein: CASRRDYNEQFF. The DNA of the CDR3 is TGTGCCAGCAGGCGGGACTACAATGAGCAGTTCTTC. The chain joins TRBV12-3 or TRBV12-4 to TRBJ2-1; tentative D call: TRBD2 (6 bases). This CDR3 is 12 amino acids long. Trimming pared 6 bases from V and 3 bases from J, leaving 6 bases between.

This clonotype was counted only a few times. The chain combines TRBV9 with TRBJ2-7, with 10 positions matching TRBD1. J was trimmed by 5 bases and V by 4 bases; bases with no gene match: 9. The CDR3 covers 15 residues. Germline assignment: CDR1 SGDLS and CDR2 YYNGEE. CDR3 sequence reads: CASSPVGQGPHEQYF. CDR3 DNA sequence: TGTGCCAGCAGCCCAGTGGGACAGGGGCCCCACGAGCAGTACTTC.

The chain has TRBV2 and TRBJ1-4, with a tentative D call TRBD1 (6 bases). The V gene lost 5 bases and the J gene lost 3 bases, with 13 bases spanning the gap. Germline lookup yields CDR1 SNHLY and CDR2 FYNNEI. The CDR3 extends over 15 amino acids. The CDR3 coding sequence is TGTGCCAGCAGTCCAGGGACAACGTCTAATGAAAAACTGTTTTTT. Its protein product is CASSPGTTSNEKLFF.

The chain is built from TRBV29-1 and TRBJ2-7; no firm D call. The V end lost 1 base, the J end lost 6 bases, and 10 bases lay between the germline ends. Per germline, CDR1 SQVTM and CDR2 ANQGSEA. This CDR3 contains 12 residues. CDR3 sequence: CSVEGGIGEQYF. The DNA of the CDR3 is TGCAGCGTTGAAGGGGGAATTGGCGAGCAGTACTTC.

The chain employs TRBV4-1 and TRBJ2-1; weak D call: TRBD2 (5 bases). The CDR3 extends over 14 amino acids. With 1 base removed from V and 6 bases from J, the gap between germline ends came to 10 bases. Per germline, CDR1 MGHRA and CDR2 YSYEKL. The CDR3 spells CASSQGTGINEQFF. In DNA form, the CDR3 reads TGCGCCAGCAGCCAAGGTACCGGGATCAATGAGCAGTTCTTC.

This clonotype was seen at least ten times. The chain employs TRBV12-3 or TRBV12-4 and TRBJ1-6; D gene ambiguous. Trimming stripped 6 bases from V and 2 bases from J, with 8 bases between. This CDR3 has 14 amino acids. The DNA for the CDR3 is TGTGCCAGCAGCTCTGGGCCCTATAATTCACCCCTCCACTTT. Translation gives CASSSGPYNSPLHF.

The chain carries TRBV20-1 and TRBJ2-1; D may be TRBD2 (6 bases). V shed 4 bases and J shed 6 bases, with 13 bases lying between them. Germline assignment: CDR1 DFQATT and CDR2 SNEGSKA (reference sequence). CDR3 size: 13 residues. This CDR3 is CSAMEGPFNEQFF. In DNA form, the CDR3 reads TGCAGTGCTATGGAGGGCCCTTTCAATGAGCAGTTCTTC.

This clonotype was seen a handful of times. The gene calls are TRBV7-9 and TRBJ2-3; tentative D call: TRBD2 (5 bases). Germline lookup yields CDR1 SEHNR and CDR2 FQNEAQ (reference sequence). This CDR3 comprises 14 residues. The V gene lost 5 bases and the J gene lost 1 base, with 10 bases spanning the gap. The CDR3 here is CASSSKGGTDTQYF. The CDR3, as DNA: TGTGCCAGCAGCAGTAAGGGAGGCACAGATACGCAGTATTTT.

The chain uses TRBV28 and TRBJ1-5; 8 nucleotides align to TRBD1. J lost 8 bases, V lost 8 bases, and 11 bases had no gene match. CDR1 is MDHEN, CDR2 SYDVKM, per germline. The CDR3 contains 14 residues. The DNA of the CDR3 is TGTGCCAGCGAGAGAGGACAGGGCTTTGAGCCCCAGCATTTT. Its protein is CASERGQGFEPQHF.

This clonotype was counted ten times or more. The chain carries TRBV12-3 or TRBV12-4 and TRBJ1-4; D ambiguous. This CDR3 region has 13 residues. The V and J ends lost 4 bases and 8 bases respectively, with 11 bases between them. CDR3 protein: CASSYAGGEKLFF. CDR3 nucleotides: TGTGCCAGCAGTTACGCGGGAGGGGAAAAACTGTTTTTT.

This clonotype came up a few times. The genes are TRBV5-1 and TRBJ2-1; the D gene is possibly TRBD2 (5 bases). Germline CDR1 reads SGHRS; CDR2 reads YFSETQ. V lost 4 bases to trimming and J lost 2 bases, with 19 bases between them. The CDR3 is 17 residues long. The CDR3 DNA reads TGCGCCAGCAGCCCGCATTTGAGGGAGCTAACCTACAATGAGCAGTTCTTC. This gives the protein CASSPHLRELTYNEQFF.

The DNA of the CDR3 is TGCAGTGCTAGAGATCTTAGCGGGGGATCGAACACCGGGGAGCTGTTTTTT. It codes for CSARDLSGGSNTGELFF. The V call is TRBV20-1, the J call TRBJ2-2, with 9 bases fitting TRBD2. CDR3 length equals 17 residues. V dropped 0 bases and J dropped 0; count of bases not matched to a gene: 5. The germline gives CDR1 DFQATT, CDR2 SNEGSKA (reference sequence).

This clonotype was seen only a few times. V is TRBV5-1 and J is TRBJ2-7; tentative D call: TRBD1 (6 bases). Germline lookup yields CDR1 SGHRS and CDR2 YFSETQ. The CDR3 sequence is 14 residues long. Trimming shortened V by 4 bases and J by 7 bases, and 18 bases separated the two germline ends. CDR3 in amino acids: CASSPGQILGEQYF. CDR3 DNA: TGCGCCAGCAGCCCTGGACAGATTCTCGGAGAGCAGTACTTC. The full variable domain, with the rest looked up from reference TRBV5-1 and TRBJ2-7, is KAGVTQTPRYLIKTRGQQVTLSCSPISGHRSVSWYQQTPGQGLQFLFEYFSETQRNKGNFPGRFSGRQFSNSRSEMNVSTLELGDSALYLCASSPGQILGEQYFGPGTRLTVT.

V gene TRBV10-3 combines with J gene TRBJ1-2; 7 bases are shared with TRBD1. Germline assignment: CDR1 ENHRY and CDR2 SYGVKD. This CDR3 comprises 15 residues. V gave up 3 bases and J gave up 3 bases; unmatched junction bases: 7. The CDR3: CAISDESTGHYGYTF. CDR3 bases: TGTGCCATCAGTGACGAATCGACAGGGCACTATGGCTACACCTTC.

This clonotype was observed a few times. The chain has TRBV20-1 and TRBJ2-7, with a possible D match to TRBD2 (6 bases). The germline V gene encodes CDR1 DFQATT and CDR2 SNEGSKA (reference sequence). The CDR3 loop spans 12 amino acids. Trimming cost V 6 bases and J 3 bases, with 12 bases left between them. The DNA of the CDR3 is TGCAGTGCATCGCGGGGAGACTACGAGCAGTACTTC. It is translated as CSASRGDYEQYF.

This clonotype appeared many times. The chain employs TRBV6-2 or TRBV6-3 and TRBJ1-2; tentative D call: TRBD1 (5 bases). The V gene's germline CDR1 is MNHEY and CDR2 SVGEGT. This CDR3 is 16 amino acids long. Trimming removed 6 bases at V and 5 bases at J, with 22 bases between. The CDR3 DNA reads TGTGCCAGCAGCGGACATCCTACATCCCCACTGTATGGCTACACCTTC. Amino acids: CASSGHPTSPLYGYTF.

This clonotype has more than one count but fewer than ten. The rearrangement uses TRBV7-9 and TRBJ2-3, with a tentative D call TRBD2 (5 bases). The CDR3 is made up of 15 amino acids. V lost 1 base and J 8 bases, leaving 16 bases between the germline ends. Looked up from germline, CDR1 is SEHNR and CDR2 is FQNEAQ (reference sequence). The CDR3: CASSLDSGKGPTQYF. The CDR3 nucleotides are TGTGCCAGCAGCTTAGACAGCGGAAAAGGTCCTACGCAGTATTTT.

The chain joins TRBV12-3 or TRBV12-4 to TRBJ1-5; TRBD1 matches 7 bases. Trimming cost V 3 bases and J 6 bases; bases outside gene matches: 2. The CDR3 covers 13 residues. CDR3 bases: TGTGCCAGCAGTTTCGACAGGGTTCAGCCCCAGCATTTT. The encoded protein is CASSFDRVQPQHF.

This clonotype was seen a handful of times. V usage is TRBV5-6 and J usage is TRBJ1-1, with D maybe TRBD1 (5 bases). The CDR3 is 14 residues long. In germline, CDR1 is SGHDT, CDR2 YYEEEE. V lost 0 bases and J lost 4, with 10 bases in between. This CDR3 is CASSLGQTITEAFF. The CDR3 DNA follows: TGTGCCAGCAGCTTGGGACAGACCATCACTGAAGCTTTCTTT.

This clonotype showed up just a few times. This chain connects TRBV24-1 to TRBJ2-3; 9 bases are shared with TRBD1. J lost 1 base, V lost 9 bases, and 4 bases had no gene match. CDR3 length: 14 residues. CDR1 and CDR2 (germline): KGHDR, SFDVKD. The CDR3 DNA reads TGTGCCACCCAACAGGGGGCTGGCACAGATACGCAGTATTTT. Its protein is CATQQGAGTDTQYF.

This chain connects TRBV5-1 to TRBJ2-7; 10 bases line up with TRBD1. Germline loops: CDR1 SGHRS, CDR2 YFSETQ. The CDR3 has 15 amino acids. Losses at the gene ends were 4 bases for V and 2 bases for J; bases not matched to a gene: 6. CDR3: CASSLRDRGTYEQYF. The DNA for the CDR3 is TGCGCCAGCAGCCTCCGGGACAGGGGTACCTACGAGCAGTACTTC. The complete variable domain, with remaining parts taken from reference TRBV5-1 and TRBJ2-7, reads KAGVTQTPRYLIKTRGQQVTLSCSPISGHRSVSWYQQTPGQGLQFLFEYFSETQRNKGNFPGRFSGRQFSNSRSEMNVSTLELGDSALYLCASSLRDRGTYEQYFGPGTRLTVT.

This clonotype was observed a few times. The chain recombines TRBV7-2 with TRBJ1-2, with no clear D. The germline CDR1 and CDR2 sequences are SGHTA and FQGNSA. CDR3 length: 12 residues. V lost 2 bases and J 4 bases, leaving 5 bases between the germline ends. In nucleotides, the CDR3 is TGTGCCAGCAGCTTAAACAGCTATGGCTACACCTTC. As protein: CASSLNSYGYTF.